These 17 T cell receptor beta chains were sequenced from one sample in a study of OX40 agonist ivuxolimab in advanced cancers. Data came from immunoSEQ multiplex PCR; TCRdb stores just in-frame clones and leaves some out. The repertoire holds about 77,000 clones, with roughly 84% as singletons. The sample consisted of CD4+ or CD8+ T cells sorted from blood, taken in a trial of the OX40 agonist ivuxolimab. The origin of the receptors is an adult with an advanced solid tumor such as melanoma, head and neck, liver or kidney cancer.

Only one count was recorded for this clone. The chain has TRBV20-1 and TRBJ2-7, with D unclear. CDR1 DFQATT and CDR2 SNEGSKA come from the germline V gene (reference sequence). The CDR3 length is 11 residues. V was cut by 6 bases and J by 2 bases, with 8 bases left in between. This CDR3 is CSALGPYEQYF. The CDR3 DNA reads TGCAGTGCCCTAGGTCCCTACGAGCAGTACTTC.

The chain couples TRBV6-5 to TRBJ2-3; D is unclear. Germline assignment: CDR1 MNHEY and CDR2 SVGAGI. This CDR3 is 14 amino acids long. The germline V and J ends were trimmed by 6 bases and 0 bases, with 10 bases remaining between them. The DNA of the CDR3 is TGTGCCAGCAGAGGGTCGATAAGCACAGATACGCAGTATTTT. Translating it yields CASRGSISTDTQYF.

The CDR3 DNA follows: TGTGCCAGCAGCCCCCGGGCAGGGGAGGGTTCACCCCTCCACTTT. As protein: CASSPRAGEGSPLHF. The chain couples TRBV9 to TRBJ1-6; TRBD1 might be the D (6 bases). V was cut by 4 bases and J by 9 bases, with 17 bases left in between. Germline lookup yields CDR1 SGDLS and CDR2 YYNGEE. There are 15 residues in the CDR3. Supplemented by reference TRBV9 and TRBJ1-6, the full variable domain reads DSGVTQTPKHLITATGQRVTLRCSPRSGDLSVYWYQQSLDQGLQFLIQYYNGEERAKGNILERFSAQQFPDLHSELNLSSLELGDSALYFCASSPRAGEGSPLHFGNGTRLTVT.

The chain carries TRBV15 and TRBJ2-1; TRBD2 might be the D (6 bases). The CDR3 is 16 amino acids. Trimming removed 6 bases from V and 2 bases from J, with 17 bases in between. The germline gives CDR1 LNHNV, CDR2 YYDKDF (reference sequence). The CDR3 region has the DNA TGTGCCACCAGGGGACTTGTAGGGTTTACCTACAATGAGCAGTTCTTC. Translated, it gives CATRGLVGFTYNEQFF. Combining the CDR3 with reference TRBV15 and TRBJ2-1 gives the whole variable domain DAMVIQNPRYQVTQFGKPVTLSCSQTLNHNVMYWYQQKSSQAPKLLFHYYDKDFNNEADTPDNFQSRRPNTSFCFLDIRSPGLGDTAMYLCATRGLVGFTYNEQFFGPGTRLTVL.

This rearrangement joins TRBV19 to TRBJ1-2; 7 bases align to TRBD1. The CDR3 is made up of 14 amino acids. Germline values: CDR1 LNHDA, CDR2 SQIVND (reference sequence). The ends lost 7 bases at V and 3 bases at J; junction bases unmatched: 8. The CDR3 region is CASTSRGPYYGYTF. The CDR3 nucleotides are TGTGCCAGTACCTCGAGGGGGCCCTACTATGGCTACACCTTC. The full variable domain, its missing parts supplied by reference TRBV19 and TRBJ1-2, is DGGITQSPKYLFRKEGQNVTLSCEQNLNHDAMYWYRQDPGQGLRLIYYSQIVNDFQKGDIAEGYSVSREKKESFPLTVTSAQKNPTAFYLCASTSRGPYYGYTFGSGTRLTVV.

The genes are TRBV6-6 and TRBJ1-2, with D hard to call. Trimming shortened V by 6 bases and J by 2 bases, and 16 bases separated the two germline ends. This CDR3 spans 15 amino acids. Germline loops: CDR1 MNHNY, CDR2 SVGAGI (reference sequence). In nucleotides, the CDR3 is TGTGCCAGCAGGCAATCCTATAGGCCCAACTATGGCTACACCTTC. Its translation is CASRQSYRPNYGYTF.

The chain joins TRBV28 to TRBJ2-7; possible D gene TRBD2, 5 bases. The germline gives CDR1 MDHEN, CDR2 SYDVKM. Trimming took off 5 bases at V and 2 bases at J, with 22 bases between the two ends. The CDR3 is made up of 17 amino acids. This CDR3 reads CASSPRRGGLRAYEQYF. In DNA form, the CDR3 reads TGTGCCAGCAGTCCACGGAGAGGCGGGCTTCGGGCCTACGAGCAGTACTTC.

CDR3 loop: CASSLSLGQGTEAFF. The CDR3 nucleotides are TGTGCCAGCAGTTTATCCCTCGGCCAGGGCACTGAAGCTTTCTTT. V and J are TRBV28 and TRBJ1-1, with D perhaps TRBD1 (5 bases). This CDR3 is built from 15 residues. Germline values: CDR1 MDHEN, CDR2 SYDVKM. The V and J ends lost 1 base and 4 bases respectively, with 13 bases between them.

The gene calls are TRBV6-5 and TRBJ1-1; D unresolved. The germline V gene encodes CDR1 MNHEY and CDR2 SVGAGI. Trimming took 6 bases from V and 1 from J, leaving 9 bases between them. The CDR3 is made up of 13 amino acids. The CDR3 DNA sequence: TGTGCCAGCAGGATCAATACGAACACTGAAGCTTTCTTT. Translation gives CASRINTNTEAFF.

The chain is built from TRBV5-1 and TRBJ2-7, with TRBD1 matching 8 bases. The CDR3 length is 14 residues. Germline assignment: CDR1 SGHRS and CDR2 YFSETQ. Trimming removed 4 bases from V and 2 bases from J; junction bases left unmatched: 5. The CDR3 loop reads CASSLDRGTYEQYF. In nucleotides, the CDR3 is TGCGCCAGCAGCCTCGACAGGGGAACCTACGAGCAGTACTTC.

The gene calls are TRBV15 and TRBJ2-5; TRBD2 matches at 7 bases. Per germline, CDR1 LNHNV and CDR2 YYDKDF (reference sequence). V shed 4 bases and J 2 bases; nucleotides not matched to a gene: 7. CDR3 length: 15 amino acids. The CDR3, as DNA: TGTGCCACCAGCATTCAAGCGGGGCAACAAGAGACCCAGTACTTC. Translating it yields CATSIQAGQQETQYF.

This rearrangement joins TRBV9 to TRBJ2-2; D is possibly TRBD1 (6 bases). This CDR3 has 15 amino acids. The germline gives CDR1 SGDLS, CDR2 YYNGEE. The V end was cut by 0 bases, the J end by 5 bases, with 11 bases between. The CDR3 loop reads CASSVVGQKTGELFF. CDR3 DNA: TGTGCCAGCAGCGTAGTGGGACAAAAGACCGGGGAGCTGTTTTTT.

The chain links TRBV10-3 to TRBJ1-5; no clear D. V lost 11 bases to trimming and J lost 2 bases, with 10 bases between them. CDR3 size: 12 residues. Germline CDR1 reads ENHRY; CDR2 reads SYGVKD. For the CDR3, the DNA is TGTGCCCTCCATGGTGGCAATCAGCCCCAGCATTTT. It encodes CALHGGNQPQHF.

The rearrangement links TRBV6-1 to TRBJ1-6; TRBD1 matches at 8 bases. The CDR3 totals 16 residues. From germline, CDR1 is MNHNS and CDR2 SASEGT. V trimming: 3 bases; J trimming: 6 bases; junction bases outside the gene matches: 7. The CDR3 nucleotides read TGTGCCAGCAGTGACCGGACAGGGACTCGTAATTCACCCCTCCACTTT. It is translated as CASSDRTGTRNSPLHF.

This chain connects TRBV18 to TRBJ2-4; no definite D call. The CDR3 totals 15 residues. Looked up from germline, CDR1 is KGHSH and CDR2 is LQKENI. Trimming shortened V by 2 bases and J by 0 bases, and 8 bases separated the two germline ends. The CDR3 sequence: CASSPNDVAKNIQYF. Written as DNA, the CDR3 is TGTGCCAGCTCACCAAATGACGTAGCCAAAAACATTCAGTACTTC.

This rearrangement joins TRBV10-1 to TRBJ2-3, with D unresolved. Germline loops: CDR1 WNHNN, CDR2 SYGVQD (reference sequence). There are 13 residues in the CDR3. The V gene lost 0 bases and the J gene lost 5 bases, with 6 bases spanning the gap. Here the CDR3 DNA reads TGCGCCAGCAGTGAGTCGTCCGAAGATACGCAGTATTTT. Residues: CASSESSEDTQYF.

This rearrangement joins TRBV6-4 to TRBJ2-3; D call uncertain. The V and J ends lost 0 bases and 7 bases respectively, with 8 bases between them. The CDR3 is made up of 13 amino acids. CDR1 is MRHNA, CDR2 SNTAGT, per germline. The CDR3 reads CASSDSVGNTQYF. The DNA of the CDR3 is TGTGCCAGCAGTGACTCTGTAGGAAATACGCAGTATTTT.